Below are 32 T cell receptor beta chains sequenced from a single sample in a study of cytomegalovirus exposure and HLA in healthy donors. PCR used 60 Vbeta primers and 13 Jbeta primers. Some clones are missing from TCRdb's copy, which holds only in-frame ones; the method was immunoSEQ multiplex PCR. Of 55,000 to 75,000 clones detected, approximately 60% appear once; the ten largest clones hold 2.8%. The sample consisted of PBMCs. Receptor source: a man aged 30 to 45 in good health and CMV-seronegative.

This chain links TRBV29-1 with TRBJ2-3; 9 bases align to TRBD2. In germline, CDR1 is SQVTM, CDR2 ANQGSEA. V trimming: 7 bases; J trimming: 2 bases; junction bases outside the gene matches: 13. CDR3 length equals 16 residues. CDR3 residues: CSGSSGATLFTDTQYF. CDR3 nucleotide sequence: TGCAGCGGATCTAGCGGGGCGACGCTGTTCACAGATACGCAGTATTTT.

This clone was seen only a few times. V usage is TRBV5-1 and J usage is TRBJ2-5, with D hard to call. Trimming removed 5 bases at V and 5 bases at J, with 7 bases between. CDR1 SGHRS and CDR2 YFSETQ come from the germline V gene. This CDR3 has 11 amino acids. The CDR3 region has the DNA TGCGCCAGCAGAGCGTCCGAGACCCAGTACTTC. Its translation is CASRASETQYF.

This chain uses TRBV4-2 with TRBJ1-6, with D maybe TRBD1 (5 bases). This CDR3 is built from 15 residues. Deletions cut 0 bases from V and 9 bases from J, with 12 bases between. CDR1 is LGHNA and CDR2 is YNFKEQ in the germline V gene. The CDR3 spells CASSQDRDSFSPLHF. In DNA, the CDR3 is TGTGCCAGCAGCCAAGACAGGGATTCCTTTTCACCCCTCCACTTT.

The chain recombines TRBV7-2 with TRBJ1-2; a weak D match, TRBD1 (6 bases). Germline CDR1 and CDR2: SGHTA and FQGNSA. The CDR3 is 14 residues long. The V end was cut by 4 bases, the J end by 9 bases, with 18 bases between. The CDR3 spells CASSSFQGSMRYTF. The CDR3 nucleotides read TGTGCCAGCAGCTCTTTCCAGGGGTCTATGCGCTACACCTTC.

This clone was counted only a few times. V is TRBV29-1 and J is TRBJ2-3; 9 bases are a match to TRBD2. This CDR3 contains 14 residues. The germline V gene encodes CDR1 SQVTM and CDR2 ANQGSEA. V gave up 3 bases and J gave up 1 base; unmatched junction bases: 2. Written as DNA, the CDR3 is TGCAGCGTTGAGGCTAGCGGGGGCACAGATACGCAGTATTTT. It codes for CSVEASGGTDTQYF.

The genes are TRBV1 and TRBJ2-7; the D call TRBD2 from the table was never checked on the DNA. TRBV1 is a pseudogene locus. This CDR3 has 17 amino acids. CDR3 DNA sequence: TGCACCAGCAGCCAAGATCCGCCTAGGTCGGTCTCCTACGAGCAGTACTTC. This codes for CTSSQDPPRSVSYEQYF.

This clone was observed once. V gene TRBV19 combines with J gene TRBJ2-3; possible D gene TRBD1, 7 bases. Germline assignment: CDR1 LNHDA and CDR2 SQIVND (reference sequence). The CDR3 consists of 14 residues. The V and J ends lost 7 bases and 3 bases respectively, with 14 bases between them. CDR3: CASNPRGRTDTQYF. CDR3 DNA: TGTGCCAGTAACCCCAGGGGGAGGACAGATACGCAGTATTTT.

The rearrangement joins TRBV11-3 to TRBJ1-1, with a possible D match to TRBD1 (6 bases). Trimming took 5 bases from V and 0 from J, leaving 7 bases between them. Germline-derived CDR1 and CDR2 are SGHNT and YENEEA. This CDR3 is built from 13 residues. CDR3 sequence (DNA): TGTGCCAGCAGCACAGGGCTGAACACTGAAGCTTTCTTT. This gives the protein CASSTGLNTEAFF.

This sequence joins TRBV14 and TRBJ1-5; 8 positions agree with TRBD1. Germline V gene lookup returns CDR1 SGHDN and CDR2 FVKESK. This CDR3 spans 20 amino acids. Unmatched junction bases numbered 15, after V lost 0 bases and J lost 2 bases. CDR3 sequence reads: CASSQECLDREVKRNQPQHF. The CDR3 region has the DNA TGTGCCAGCAGCCAAGAGTGTTTGGACAGGGAGGTTAAGCGCAATCAGCCCCAGCATTTT.

The J gene is TRBJ1-1, the V gene TRBV2, with 7 bases aligning to TRBD1. Germline V gene data show CDR1 as SNHLY and CDR2 as FYNNEI. V lost 8 bases, J lost 4 bases, and 13 bases stayed unmatched. The CDR3 is 15 residues long. The CDR3 loop reads CASQTGSTYGTEAFF. CDR3 DNA sequence: TGTGCCAGCCAGACAGGGTCTACTTACGGCACTGAAGCTTTCTTT.

The V call is TRBV19, the J call TRBJ2-7, with 7 bases aligning to TRBD1. The CDR3 runs 13 residues. With V trimmed by 2 bases and J by 10 bases, 8 bases remained unmatched. Germline V gene data show CDR1 as LNHDA and CDR2 as SQIVND (reference sequence). CDR3 coding DNA: TGTGCCAGTAGTATAAATTCTGGGACAGACCAGTACTTC. This translates into CASSINSGTDQYF.

The gene calls are TRBV7-9 and TRBJ2-4; tentative D call: TRBD2 (5 bases). Germline CDR1 reads SEHNR; CDR2 reads FQNEAQ (reference sequence). V lost 6 bases to trimming and J lost 5 bases, with 14 bases between them. This CDR3 has 14 residues. CDR3 in DNA: TGTGCCAGCAGACTAGTGGGGAGCGAAAACATTCAGTACTTC. This sequence encodes CASRLVGSENIQYF.

The chain employs TRBV10-3 and TRBJ2-7; possible D gene TRBD1, 6 bases. Germline V gene sequence: CDR1 ENHRY, CDR2 SYGVKD. The V end lost 6 bases, the J end lost 2 bases, and 14 bases lay between the germline ends. The length of the CDR3 is 14 residues. In DNA form, the CDR3 reads TGTGCCATCAGGGAACAGGGTCGTGCCTACGAGCAGTACTTC. This encodes CAIREQGRAYEQYF.

This sequence joins TRBV2 and TRBJ1-4; D ambiguous. The CDR3 is 14 amino acids. CDR1 is SNHLY and CDR2 is FYNNEI in the germline V gene. V was shortened by 7 bases and J by 3 bases, with 12 bases between the two germline ends. The CDR3 nucleotides read TGTGCCAGCATGTTGATGGGAGCTAATGAAAAACTGTTTTTT. Translating it yields CASMLMGANEKLFF.

In DNA, the CDR3 is TGTGCCAGCAGCTTAGCGGCCCAGGGCGCTGGGGCCAACGTCCTGACTTTC. It translates to CASSLAAQGAGANVLTF. The chain joins TRBV7-7 to TRBJ2-6, with a tentative D call TRBD1 (5 bases). Germline loops: CDR1 SSHAT, CDR2 FNYEAQ (reference sequence). With 0 bases removed from V and 2 bases from J, the gap between germline ends came to 11 bases. CDR3 length equals 17 residues.

This clone was picked up a small number of times. The genes are TRBV7-2 and TRBJ1-2, with TRBD1 matching 7 bases. CDR1 is SGHTA and CDR2 is FQGNSA in the germline V gene. V shed 8 bases and J 8 bases; nucleotides not matched to a gene: 8. CDR3 length: 12 amino acids. CDR3 nucleotide sequence: TGTGCCAGCTCGGACAGGACTTGGGGCTACACCTTC. It specifies CASSDRTWGYTF.

The chain uses TRBV30 and TRBJ1-6; no clear D. The CDR3 loop spans 16 amino acids. Germline V CDR1 and CDR2: GTSNPN, SVGIG (reference sequence). V was cut by 2 bases and J by 11 bases, with 22 bases left in between. The CDR3 coding sequence is TGTGCCTGGAGTCAAATTCGGGCCCCAGGCGGGGCACCCCTCCACTTT. It yields the protein CAWSQIRAPGGAPLHF.

J is TRBJ1-2 and V is TRBV9, with D possibly being TRBD1 (6 bases). Germline loops: CDR1 SGDLS, CDR2 YYNGEE. V shed 0 bases and J shed 7 bases, with 16 bases lying between them. There are 15 residues in the CDR3. The CDR3 protein is CASSVGMGGAGGYTF. Written as DNA, the CDR3 is TGTGCCAGCAGCGTAGGAATGGGGGGGGCCGGTGGCTACACCTTC.

The V and J genes are TRBV7-2 and TRBJ1-1; 7 bases map to TRBD1. Germline-derived CDR1 and CDR2 are SGHTA and FQGNSA. The CDR3 runs to 18 residues. The junction had 21 bases not matched to a gene; V was cut back by 4 bases and J by 7 bases. The CDR3 loop is CASSSGSGTVSVKVEAFF. The CDR3, as DNA: TGTGCCAGCAGCTCTGGTAGCGGGACAGTTAGCGTGAAGGTTGAAGCTTTCTTT.

This CDR3 reads CATRTSVIIQYF. CDR3 in DNA: TGTGCCACAAGGACTAGCGTTATCATTCAGTACTTC. V usage is TRBV6-1 and J usage is TRBJ2-4; 9 bases map to TRBD2. This CDR3 is built from 12 residues. Trimming removed 10 bases from V and 9 bases from J; junction bases left unmatched: 7. Germline-derived CDR1 and CDR2 are MNHNS and SASEGT.

The genes are TRBV2 and TRBJ1-2, with D possibly matching TRBD1 (5 bases). V lost 8 bases to trimming and J lost 3 bases, with 13 bases between them. The CDR3 runs to 13 residues. Germline lookup yields CDR1 SNHLY and CDR2 FYNNEI. Written as DNA, the CDR3 is TGTGCCAGCTGGGGGGAAGAGGACTATGGCTACACCTTC. Its translation is CASWGEEDYGYTF.

The V gene is TRBV7-8, the J gene TRBJ2-3, with 8 bases aligning to TRBD2. There are 16 residues in the CDR3. V trimming: 4 bases; J trimming: 2 bases; junction bases outside the gene matches: 8. CDR1 is SGHVS and CDR2 is FQNEAQ in the germline V gene. This CDR3 reads CASSSSGGTLTDTQYF. In nucleotides, the CDR3 is TGTGCCAGCAGCTCCTCGGGGGGGACCCTCACAGATACGCAGTATTTT.

The chain carries TRBV6-1 and TRBJ1-4; TRBD1 is a possible D gene (5 bases). Germline V gives CDR1 MNHNS, CDR2 SASEGT. Trimming took 4 bases from V and 2 from J, leaving 14 bases between them. There are 16 residues in the CDR3. CDR3 amino acids: CASSAQTAGTNEKLFF. The CDR3 region has the DNA TGTGCCAGCAGTGCACAAACCGCAGGGACTAATGAAAAACTGTTTTTT.

The chain employs TRBV2 and TRBJ1-2; D might be TRBD1 (6 bases). Germline V gene sequence: CDR1 SNHLY, CDR2 FYNNEI. V was shortened by 5 bases and J by 8 bases, with 18 bases between the two germline ends. The CDR3 contains 14 residues. Here the CDR3 reads CASSSRAGEGGYTF. The CDR3 DNA is TGTGCCAGCAGTTCCCGAGCAGGGGAGGGAGGCTACACCTTC.

The V and J genes are TRBV27 and TRBJ2-3; TRBD1 matches at 8 bases. The CDR3 is 14 amino acids. CDR1 and CDR2 from the germline V gene are MNHEY and SMNVEV (reference sequence). V gave up 4 bases and J gave up 3 bases; unmatched junction bases: 3. CDR3 nucleotide sequence: TGTGCCAGCAGTTCTACAGGGGGTACAGATACGCAGTATTTT. It specifies CASSSTGGTDTQYF.

The genes are TRBV27 and TRBJ1-4; 9 bases are shared with TRBD1. Unmatched junction bases numbered 10, after V lost 6 bases and J lost 14 bases. Germline V lookup: CDR1 MNHEY, CDR2 SMNVEV (reference sequence). This CDR3 is built from 13 residues. This CDR3 is CASRSTAGTGLFF. For the CDR3, the DNA is TGTGCCAGCAGGTCAACCGCCGGGACAGGGCTGTTTTTT.

The chain joins TRBV7-8 to TRBJ1-3; TRBD1 matches at 7 bases. V lost 5 bases to trimming and J lost 9 bases; unmatched junction nucleotides: 10. Germline values: CDR1 SGHVS, CDR2 FQNEAQ. This CDR3 contains 14 residues. The CDR3 sequence is CASSQVQGVGTIYF. The CDR3 nucleotides read TGTGCCAGCAGCCAAGTGCAGGGGGTTGGCACCATATATTTT.

The chain couples TRBV10-3 to TRBJ1-1, with 8 nucleotides matching TRBD1. CDR3 length: 15 residues. Germline loops: CDR1 ENHRY, CDR2 SYGVKD. J gave up 6 bases and V 10 bases, and 16 bases lay outside the gene matches. The CDR3 loop reads CATKDETGAFAEAFF. DNA of the CDR3: TGTGCCACCAAAGATGAGACAGGGGCTTTCGCTGAAGCTTTCTTT.

The chain couples TRBV29-1 to TRBJ2-1; tentative D call: TRBD2 (6 bases). Germline V gene data show CDR1 as SQVTM and CDR2 as ANQGSEA. Deletions cut 1 base from V and 0 bases from J, with 13 bases between. CDR3 length equals 16 residues. In DNA form, the CDR3 reads TGCAGCGTTGAAGCGGATCGGGGGAACTCCTACAATGAGCAGTTCTTC. Its translation is CSVEADRGNSYNEQFF.

The rearrangement uses TRBV7-9 and TRBJ1-1, with 7 bases fitting TRBD1. Germline CDR1 and CDR2: SEHNR and FQNEAQ (reference sequence). The CDR3 spans 16 residues. V trimming: 0 bases; J trimming: 1 base; junction bases outside the gene matches: 5. The CDR3 sequence: CASSLAPTGANTEAFF. Written as DNA, the CDR3 is TGTGCCAGCAGCTTAGCCCCTACAGGGGCGAACACTGAAGCTTTCTTT.

The chain uses TRBV7-8 and TRBJ2-7, with a weak D call TRBD1 (6 bases). The V end was cut by 8 bases, the J end by 6 bases, with 20 bases between. The CDR3 extends over 14 amino acids. Germline V CDR1 and CDR2: SGHVS, FQNEAQ. The CDR3 nucleotides read TGTGCCAGCGGCCCGGGTGGGGGCCGGCTCGAGCAGTACTTC. Translation gives CASGPGGGRLEQYF.

The chain is built from TRBV6-5 and TRBJ2-5; D possibly corresponds to TRBD2 (5 bases). This CDR3 contains 13 residues. The germline gives CDR1 MNHEY, CDR2 SVGAGI. The germline V and J ends were trimmed by 5 bases and 5 bases, with 12 bases remaining between them. This CDR3 reads CASSAGRRETQYF. The CDR3 nucleotides are TGTGCCAGCAGTGCGGGTCGGAGGGAGACCCAGTACTTC.